This T cell receptor (beta chain) was sequenced for a study of CD8 T cells in ankylosing spondylitis. Findings of the study overall: Disease-linked clones were found to be CD8+ and relatively rare in peripheral blood. One TCR beta motif, made up of about 8 highly homologous variants, appeared characteristic of ankylosing spondylitis blood.

The germline gives CDR1 SGHNT, CDR2 YENEEA. The CDR3 extends over 14 amino acids. Deletions cut 6 bases from V and 2 bases from J, with 12 bases between. In this sample, this clonotype turned up many times. What it binds is not known. 5'-RACE, quantitative and with molecular barcodes, yielded the TCR beta libraries. From the 5' RACE reads, TCRdb called clonotypes with MiXCR, one entry per CDR3 protein. The sample lists under 150,000 distinct CDR3 sequences; about a sixth were seen once. This chain uses TRBV11-3 with TRBJ2-3; D might be TRBD2 (6 bases). Sequencing was carried out using blood, either unsorted or a sorted T cell fraction (not recorded which). The clonotype comes from a male donor with ankylosing spondylitis. The CDR3 spells CASRLRRDTDTQYF. CDR3 nucleotide sequence: TGTGCCAGCAGGTTAAGGAGGGACACAGATACGCAGTATTTT.